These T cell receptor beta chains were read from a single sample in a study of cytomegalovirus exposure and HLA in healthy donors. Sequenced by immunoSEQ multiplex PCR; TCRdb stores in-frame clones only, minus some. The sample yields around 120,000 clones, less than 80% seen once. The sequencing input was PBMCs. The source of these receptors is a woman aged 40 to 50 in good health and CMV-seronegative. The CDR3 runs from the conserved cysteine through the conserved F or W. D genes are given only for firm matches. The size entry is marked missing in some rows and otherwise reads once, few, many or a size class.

CASSFDRAQETQYF	TGTGCCAGCAGTTTTGACAGGGCCCAAGAGACCCAGTACTTC	TRBD1	14	TRBV7-6	TRBJ2-5	few
CAWSGLGSSYEQYF	TGTGCCTGGAGTGGTCTCGGGTCCTCCTACGAGCAGTACTTC	-	14	TRBV30	TRBJ2-7	few
CASSSREAPYEQYF	TGTGCCAGCAGTTCGCGGGAGGCTCCCTACGAGCAGTACTTC	TRBD2	14	TRBV27	TRBJ2-7	-
CAWSSKTRYQGHQPQHF	TGTGCCTGGAGTTCAAAAACCAGGTACCAGGGGCATCAGCCCCAGCATTTT	-	17	TRBV30	TRBJ1-5	once
CASSPTPGTNEQFF	TGCGCCAGCAGCCCCACACCCGGGACTAATGAGCAGTTCTTC	-	14	TRBV5-1	TRBJ2-1	-
CSVPGYGGSEQYF	TGCAGCGTGCCGGGATACGGAGGGAGCGAGCAGTACTTC	-	13	TRBV29-1	TRBJ2-7	-
CASSISGKNTEAFF	TGTGCCAGTAGTATTTCGGGGAAGAACACTGAAGCTTTCTTT	-	14	TRBV19	TRBJ1-1	once
CASSYTGTRTDTQYF	TGTGCCAGTAGTTATACCGGGACTAGAACAGATACGCAGTATTTT	TRBD2	15	TRBV19	TRBJ2-3	-
CAWSAGLPNGANVLTF	TGTGCCTGGAGTGCGGGACTCCCCAATGGGGCCAACGTCCTGACTTTC	-	16	TRBV30	TRBJ2-6	-
CASSSTTGAYGYTF	TGTGCCAGCAGCTCGACAACAGGGGCCTATGGCTACACCTTC	TRBD1	14	TRBV7-6	TRBJ1-2	-
CASSQVGRTYEQYF	TGTGCCAGCAGCCAGGTGGGCCGGACCTACGAGCAGTACTTC	-	14	TRBV7-9	TRBJ2-7	once
CSVDRGPYGYTF	TGCAGCGTTGACAGGGGTCCTTATGGCTACACCTTC	-	12	TRBV29-1	TRBJ1-2	-
CASSQDQGLGRETQYF	TGCGCCAGCAGCCAAGATCAGGGACTGGGACGAGAGACCCAGTACTTC	-	16	TRBV4-3	TRBJ2-5	-
CATSLGTSGTTDTQYF	TGTGCCACCAGCCTTGGGACTAGCGGGACGACAGATACGCAGTATTTT	TRBD2	16	TRBV15	TRBJ2-3	-
CASSPRSDSPYGSYTF	TGTGCCAGCAGCCCCAGATCGGACAGCCCTTACGGGTCCTACACCTTC	-	16	TRBV5-4	TRBJ1-2	few